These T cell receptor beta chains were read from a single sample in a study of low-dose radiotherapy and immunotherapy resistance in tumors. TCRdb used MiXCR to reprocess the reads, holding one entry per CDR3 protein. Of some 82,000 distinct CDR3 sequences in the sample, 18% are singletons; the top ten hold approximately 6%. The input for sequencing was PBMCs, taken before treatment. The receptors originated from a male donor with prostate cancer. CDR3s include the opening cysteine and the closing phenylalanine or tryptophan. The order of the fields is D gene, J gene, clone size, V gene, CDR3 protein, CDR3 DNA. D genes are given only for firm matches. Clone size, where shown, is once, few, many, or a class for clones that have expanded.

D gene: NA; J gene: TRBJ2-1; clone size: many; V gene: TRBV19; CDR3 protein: CASRGDRSSYNEQFF; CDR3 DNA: TGTGCCAGTAGAGGAGACAGGAGCTCCTACAATGAGCAGTTCTTC
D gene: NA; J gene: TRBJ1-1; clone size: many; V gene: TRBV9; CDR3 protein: CASSAPDEAFF; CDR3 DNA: TGTGCCAGCAGCGCCCCTGATGAAGCTTTCTTT
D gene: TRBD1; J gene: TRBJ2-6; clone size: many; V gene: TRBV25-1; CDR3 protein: CASSGYAGTGGAGANVLTF; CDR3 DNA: TGTGCCAGCAGTGGGTACGCCGGGACAGGGGGCGCTGGGGCCAACGTCCTGACTTTC
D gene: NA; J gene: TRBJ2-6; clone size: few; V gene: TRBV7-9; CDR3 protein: CASSHYSGANVLTF; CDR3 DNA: TGTGCCAGCAGCCATTACTCTGGGGCCAACGTCCTGACTTTC
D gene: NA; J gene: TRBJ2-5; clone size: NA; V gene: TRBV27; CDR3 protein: CASSDNQETQYF; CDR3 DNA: TGTGCCAGCAGTGATAACCAAGAGACCCAGTACTTC
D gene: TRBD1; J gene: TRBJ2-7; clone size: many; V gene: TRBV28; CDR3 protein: CASSLWGQGAYEQYF; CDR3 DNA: TGTGCCAGCAGTTTATGGGGACAGGGCGCCTACGAGCAGTACTTC
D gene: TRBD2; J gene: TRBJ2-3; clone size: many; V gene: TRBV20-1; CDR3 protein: CSAMTSVGIDTQYF; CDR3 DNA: TGCAGTGCTATGACTAGCGTTGGGATAGATACGCAGTATTTT
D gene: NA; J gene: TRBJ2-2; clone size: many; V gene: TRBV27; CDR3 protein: CASSLSRVGETNTGELFF; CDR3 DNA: TGTGCCAGCAGTTTATCACGGGTCGGGGAAACGAACACCGGGGAGCTGTTTTTT
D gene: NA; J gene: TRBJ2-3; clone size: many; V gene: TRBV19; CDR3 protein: CASSIGLADHTDTQYF; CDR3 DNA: TGTGCCAGTAGTATAGGCTTAGCGGACCACACAGATACGCAGTATTTT
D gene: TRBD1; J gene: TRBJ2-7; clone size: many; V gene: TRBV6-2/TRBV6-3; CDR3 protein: CASRQGGRNEQYF; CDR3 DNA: TGTGCCAGCCGACAGGGGGGTAGAAACGAGCAGTACTTC
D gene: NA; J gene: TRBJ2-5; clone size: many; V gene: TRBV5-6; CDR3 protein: CASSLMGQTQYF; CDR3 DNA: TGTGCCAGCAGCTTGATGGGGCAGACCCAGTACTTC